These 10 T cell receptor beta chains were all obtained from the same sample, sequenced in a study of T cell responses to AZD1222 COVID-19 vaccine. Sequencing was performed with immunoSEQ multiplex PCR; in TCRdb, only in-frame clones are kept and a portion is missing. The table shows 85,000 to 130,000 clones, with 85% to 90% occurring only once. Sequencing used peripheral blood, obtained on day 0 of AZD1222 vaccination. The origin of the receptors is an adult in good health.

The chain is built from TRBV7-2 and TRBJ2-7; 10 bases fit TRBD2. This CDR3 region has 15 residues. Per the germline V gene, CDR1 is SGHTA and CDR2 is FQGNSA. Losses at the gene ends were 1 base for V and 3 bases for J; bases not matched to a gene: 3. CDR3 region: CASSLGLAGVYEQYF. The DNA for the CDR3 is TGTGCCAGCAGCTTAGGACTAGCGGGTGTCTACGAGCAGTACTTC. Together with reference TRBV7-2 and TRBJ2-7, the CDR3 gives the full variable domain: GAGVSQSPSNKVTEKGKDVELRCDPISGHTALYWYRQSLGQGLEFLIYFQGNSAPDKSGLPSDRFSAERTGGSVSTLTIQRTQQEDSAVYLCASSLGLAGVYEQYFGPGTRLTVT.

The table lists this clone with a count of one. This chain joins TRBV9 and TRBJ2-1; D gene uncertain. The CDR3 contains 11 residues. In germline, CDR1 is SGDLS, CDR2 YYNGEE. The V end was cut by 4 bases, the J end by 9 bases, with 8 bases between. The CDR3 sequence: CASSFSREQFF. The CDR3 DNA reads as TGTGCCAGCAGCTTCTCACGTGAGCAGTTCTTC.

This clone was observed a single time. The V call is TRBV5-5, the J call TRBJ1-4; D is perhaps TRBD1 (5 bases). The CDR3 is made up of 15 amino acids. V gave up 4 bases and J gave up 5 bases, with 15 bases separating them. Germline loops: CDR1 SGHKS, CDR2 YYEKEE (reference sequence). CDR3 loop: CASSPRWSGNEKLFF. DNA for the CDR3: TGTGCCAGCAGCCCCCGGTGGTCAGGGAATGAAAAACTGTTTTTT.

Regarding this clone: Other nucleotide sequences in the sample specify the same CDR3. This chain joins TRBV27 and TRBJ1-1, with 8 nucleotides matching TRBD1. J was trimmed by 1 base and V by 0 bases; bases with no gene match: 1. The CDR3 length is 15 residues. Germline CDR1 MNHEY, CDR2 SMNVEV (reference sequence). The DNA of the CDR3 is TGTGCCAGCAGTTTATCGACAGGGGCGAACACTGAAGCTTTCTTT. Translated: CASSLSTGANTEAFF.

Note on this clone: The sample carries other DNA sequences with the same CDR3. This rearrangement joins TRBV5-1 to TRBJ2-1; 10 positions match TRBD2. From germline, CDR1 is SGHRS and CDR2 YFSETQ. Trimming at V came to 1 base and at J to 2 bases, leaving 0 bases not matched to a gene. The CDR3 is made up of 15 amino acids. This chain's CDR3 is CASSLTSGTYNEQFF. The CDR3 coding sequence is TGCGCCAGCAGCTTGACTAGCGGGACCTACAATGAGCAGTTCTTC.

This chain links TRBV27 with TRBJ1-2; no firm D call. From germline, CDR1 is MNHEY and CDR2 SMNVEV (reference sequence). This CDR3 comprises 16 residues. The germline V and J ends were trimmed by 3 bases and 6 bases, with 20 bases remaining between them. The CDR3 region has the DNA TGTGCCAGCAGTTTGCGCGCATCGCGGGGAACCGATGGCTACACCTTC. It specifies CASSLRASRGTDGYTF.

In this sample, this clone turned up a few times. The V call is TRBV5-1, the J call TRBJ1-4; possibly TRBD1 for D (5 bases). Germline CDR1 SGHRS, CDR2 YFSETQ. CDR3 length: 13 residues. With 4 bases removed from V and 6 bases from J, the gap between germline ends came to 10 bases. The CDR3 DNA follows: TGCGCCAGCAGCAGGGACGGAGATGAAAAACTGTTTTTT. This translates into CASSRDGDEKLFF.

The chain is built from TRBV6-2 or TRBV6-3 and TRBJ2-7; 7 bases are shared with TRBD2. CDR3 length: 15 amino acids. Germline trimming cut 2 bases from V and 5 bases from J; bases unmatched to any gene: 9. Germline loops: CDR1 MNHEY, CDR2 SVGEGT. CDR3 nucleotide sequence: TGTGCCAGCAGTTACCCCTCCGGGAGGAAAGACGAGCAGTACTTC. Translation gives CASSYPSGRKDEQYF.

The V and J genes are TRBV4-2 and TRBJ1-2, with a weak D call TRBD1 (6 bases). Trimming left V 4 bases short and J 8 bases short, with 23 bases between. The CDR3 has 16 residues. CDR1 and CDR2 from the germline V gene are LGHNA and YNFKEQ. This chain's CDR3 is CASSRDLDRPSGGYTF. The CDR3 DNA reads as TGTGCCAGCAGCCGCGACTTGGACAGACCCTCGGGGGGCTACACCTTC.

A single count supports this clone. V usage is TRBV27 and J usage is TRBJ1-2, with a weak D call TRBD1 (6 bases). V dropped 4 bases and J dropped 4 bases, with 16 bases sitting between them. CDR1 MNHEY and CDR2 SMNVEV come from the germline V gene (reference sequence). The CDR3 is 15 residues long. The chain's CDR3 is CASSSRGGGGYGYTF. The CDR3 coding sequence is TGTGCCAGCAGTTCCCGCGGGGGAGGGGGCTATGGCTACACCTTC.